This T cell receptor (beta chain) was captured in a study of shared clonotypes between healthy human individuals (dated by TCRdb to the early 2020s). General notes on the study: A couple of women and a few men aged 18 to 49 years were included in the cohort. Different laboratories and diverse techniques were used to prepare libraries and sequence TCR repertoires, to increase sequencing depth and limit assay-specific biases. To estimate repertoire size and how much clonotype sharing occurs between individuals, the study deeply sequenced the blood TCR repertoires of five or six healthy adults. Each donor's leukapheresis produced roughly between about 0.9 and 9.5 billion PBMCs. For each donor, CD4 naive and CD4 memory were each given three plates, CD8 naive was given two plates, and CD8 memory was given one plate. Paper-wide results and their limitations: The small number of donors limited the genetic and exposure-history diversity represented. Around 5% of naive CD4, 3% to 4% of naive CD8, 2.3% of memory CD4, and about 0.4% of memory CD8 clonotypes were shared across a few donors. Compared with non-shared clonotypes, clonotypes shared by all four sorted-subset donors had higher generation probabilities. Only blood was sampled, and tissue TCR repertoires likely differ from those in blood. Naive subsets generally had larger estimated clonotype richness than memory subsets did. Pairwise subsampling led to the expectation that sequencing depth would affect the degree of clonotype sharing among donors. Incomplete sequencing was indicated by rarefaction of sorted-subset datasets, despite the large sequencing depth.

As for this clone: The antigen it binds to is not known. There are no base qualities to consult, and no much larger clone falls within one base. Other DNA sequences in this specimen translate into the identical CDR3.

The germline V and J ends show losses of 6 bases and 0 bases respectively, and no gene match explains 3 bases of the junction. The CDR3 goes from the cysteine to the phenylalanine over 13 residues. Just the 39-base CDR3 DNA is kept, in frame starting at base 1. CDR1 and CDR2 are drawn from the germline V gene: SQVTM, ANQGSEA. The donors were healthy, HIV-negative adults who had no recently reported acute infections or vaccinations. Only Caucasian adults living in Nashville, Tennessee, USA were represented among the donors. CD4+ T cells were enriched by magnetic negative selection; naive cells were then positively selected on CD45RA, and the negative fraction formed the memory subset. Blood was obtained by leukapheresis, after which PBMCs were separated by Ficoll-Histopaque density gradient centrifugation and cryopreserved in liquid nitrogen vapor phase. Purity and quantity of every magnetically sorted T cell population were checked by analytical flow cytometry. From each sorted fraction, genomic DNA was isolated and quantified by UV absorbance on a Nanodrop 2000c.

TCR CDR3 regions were amplified from genomic DNA by multiplex PCR using the deep immunoSEQ assay. For each cell subset, the extracted genomic DNA was distributed evenly across all wells of several immunoSEQ 96-well plates, and each plate served as one replicate. Each replicate PCR for sorted subsets received roughly 0.2 ug genomic DNA, equal to about 29,000 T cell genomes. Purified libraries were quantified with a Qubit 3.0 fluorometer, sized on a Bioanalyzer 2100, and re-quantified with the KAPA Library Quantification kit. Every immunoSEQ 96-well plate was sequenced on a separate single-read 150-cycle Illumina NextSeq 550 flow cell. The authors' analysis ran thus. The immunoSEQ output contained only junctional sequences without quality scores, so filtering could not match that applied to full-length reads. Sequences were annotated with PyIR, a Python wrapper for IgBLAST v1.9, using IMGT germline references to assign V/J genes and CDR3. Any read was removed if the V/J assignment was weak (E-value above 1e-6), the CDR3 was missing, or the read contained stop codons, out-of-frame junctions, or ambiguous translated residues. V3J clonotypes were defined by identical inferred V gene, J gene, and CDR3 amino acid sequence. To compute the percentage overlap between repertoires, the number of shared unique clonotypes was divided by the size of the smaller repertoire. Richness of each repertoire was evaluated using RTK rarefaction, the Chao1 estimator, and Recon v2.1 estimates of unobserved clonotypes. OLGA was used to compute generation probabilities for all TCRbeta clonotypes that the gDNA method yielded from a few donors. What TCRdb holds here is the immuneACCESS table cut down to in-frame rearrangements. Part of the clones is not present; checked against another copy, under half of the missing clones reflect an unresolved V gene, and the others are unexplained. The V and J calls and clone size come from that table; D and trimming were worked out from the DNA. For this sample the table gives 2 million to 2.5 million clones, of which just under 95% were detected only once. Of the sample, approximately 0.4% falls within the top ten clones.

This TCR derives from a man in his late teens or twenties in good health. Some clones in this sample may be carry-over from other donors' samples. Sequencing input: naive CD4+ T cells from PBMCs. This specimen's cell subset or site label, per the study, means: CD45RA+ positively selected. The chain employs TRBV29-1 and TRBJ1-1; 8 bases in between match TRBD1. The CDR3 region has the sequence CSVGQGLNTEAFF. The DNA is TGCAGCGTAGGACAGGGACTGAACACTGAAGCTTTCTTT.